A single sample is the source of the 18 T cell receptor beta chains below, sequenced in a study of blood T cell repertoires in COVID-19. Only in-frame clones appear in the TCRdb table, and some are missing; sequencing was by immunoSEQ multiplex PCR. Here the sample spans some 130,000 clones, approximately 82% being singletons. The sequenced sample consisted of peripheral blood. The receptor set was obtained from a man in his forties with active or convalescent COVID-19.

The V call is TRBV7-8, the J call TRBJ2-7; the D gene is possibly TRBD1 (6 bases). Germline assignment: CDR1 SGHVS and CDR2 FQNEAQ. Trimming stripped 5 bases from V and 2 bases from J, with 13 bases between. This CDR3 has 14 residues. In DNA, the CDR3 is TGTGCCAGCAGCCTACAGACAGGCCCCTACGAGCAGTACTTC. This codes for CASSLQTGPYEQYF. Full variable domain (missing parts from reference TRBV7-8 and TRBJ2-7): GAGVSQSPRYKVAKRGQDVALRCDPISGHVSLFWYQQALGQGPEFLTYFQNEAQLDKSGLPSDRFFAERPEGSVSTLKIQRTQQEDSAVYLCASSLQTGPYEQYFGPGTRLTVT.

The V and J genes are TRBV4-2 and TRBJ2-3; 13 nucleotides match TRBD2. V dropped 4 bases and J dropped 4; count of bases not matched to a gene: 20. The CDR3 is 21 residues long. CDR1 is LGHNA and CDR2 is YNFKEQ in the germline V gene. The CDR3 region has the DNA TGTGCCAGCAGCCGCCGGCCGACTAGCGGGGGGTCCGTGAACCACCCAGATACGCAGTATTTT. Translating gives CASSRRPTSGGSVNHPDTQYF.

The chain is built from TRBV5-6 and TRBJ2-2; D remains ambiguous. Trimming took 0 bases from V and 0 from J, leaving 6 bases between them. Germline V gene lookup returns CDR1 SGHDT and CDR2 YYEEEE. The CDR3 runs 15 residues. As DNA, the CDR3 is TGTGCCAGCAGCTTGGGGAGACCGAACACCGGGGAGCTGTTTTTT. Protein: CASSLGRPNTGELFF.

This clone has a count of ten or more. V gene TRBV5-1 combines with J gene TRBJ2-7; 9 bases fit TRBD1. The CDR3 covers 13 residues. With V trimmed by 8 bases and J by 6 bases, 9 bases remained unmatched. The V gene's germline CDR1 is SGHRS and CDR2 YFSETQ. CDR3 coding DNA: TGCGCCAGTAAACAGGGGGCGCGAGGCGAGCAGTACTTC. It encodes CASKQGARGEQYF.

The J gene is TRBJ2-3, the V gene TRBV18; 10 nucleotides line up with TRBD2. This CDR3 region has 17 residues. Per the germline V gene, CDR1 is KGHSH and CDR2 is LQKENI. The V and J ends lost 1 base and 0 bases, in that order; junction bases with no gene match: 4. The CDR3 loop is CASSPLAGGPSTDTQYF. As DNA, the CDR3 is TGTGCCAGCTCACCACTAGCGGGGGGCCCTAGCACAGATACGCAGTATTTT.

This clone was seen only a few times. The same CDR3 is also encoded by other DNA sequences in this sample. The rearrangement uses TRBV7-9 and TRBJ2-7; D gene uncertain. Germline V gives CDR1 SEHNR, CDR2 FQNEAQ (reference sequence). The CDR3 has 12 amino acids. V was clipped by 2 bases and J by 4 bases, with 6 bases between them. In nucleotides, the CDR3 is TGTGCCAGCAGCTTATCTGTTTACGAGCAGTACTTC. This encodes CASSLSVYEQYF. The variable domain in full, with the rest retrieved from reference TRBV7-9 and TRBJ2-7, is DTGVSQNPRHKITKRGQNVTFRCDPISEHNRLYWYRQTLGQGPEFLTYFQNEAQLEKSRLLSDRFSAERPKGSFSTLEIQRTEQGDSAMYLCASSLSVYEQYFGPGTRLTVT.

J is TRBJ2-7 and V is TRBV4-2; D is perhaps TRBD1 (6 bases). The CDR3 is made up of 13 amino acids. Germline V lookup: CDR1 LGHNA, CDR2 YNFKEQ. V lost 1 base to trimming and J lost 5 bases, with 9 bases between them. CDR3 amino acids: CASSQGSGDEQYF. The CDR3 coding sequence is TGTGCCAGCAGCCAAGGATCAGGGGACGAGCAGTACTTC.

CDR3 protein: CASSVGAGNTEAFF. The CDR3 nucleotides are TGTGCCAGCAGCGTAGGGGCTGGGAACACTGAAGCTTTCTTT. The V gene is TRBV9, the J gene TRBJ1-1; D is uncertain. CDR1 SGDLS and CDR2 YYNGEE come from the germline V gene. The length of the CDR3 is 14 residues. Trimming shortened V by 0 bases and J by 1 base, and 7 bases separated the two germline ends.

This clone was detected only once. This chain uses TRBV7-2 with TRBJ1-1, with 8 bases fitting TRBD1. This CDR3 contains 16 residues. J lost 0 bases, V lost 7 bases, and 10 bases had no gene match. Germline CDR1 and CDR2: SGHTA and FQGNSA. CDR3 sequence (DNA): TGTGCCAGCACCCAGGACAGGGATCGGCTGAACACTGAAGCTTTCTTT. As protein: CASTQDRDRLNTEAFF.

This chain uses TRBV9 with TRBJ2-7; D perhaps matches TRBD1 (5 bases). The CDR3 covers 14 residues. Looked up from germline, CDR1 is SGDLS and CDR2 is YYNGEE. Trimming removed 6 bases at V and 2 bases at J, with 15 bases between. The CDR3 is CASTRTDSAYEQYF. DNA for the CDR3: TGTGCCAGCACCCGAACAGACAGCGCCTACGAGCAGTACTTC.

The rearrangement joins TRBV9 to TRBJ1-4; D call uncertain. CDR1 SGDLS and CDR2 YYNGEE come from the germline V gene. Deletions cut 1 base from V and 4 bases from J, with 11 bases between. The CDR3 is made up of 15 amino acids. The chain's CDR3 is CASSVRGSYNEKLFF. Written as DNA, the CDR3 is TGTGCCAGCAGCGTAAGAGGATCTTATAATGAAAAACTGTTTTTT.

A single count supports this clone. The chain has TRBV5-1 and TRBJ2-7; 7 bases map to TRBD2. The trim removed 4 bases at V and 2 bases at J, leaving 6 bases unmatched. This CDR3 is 14 amino acids long. Germline assignment: CDR1 SGHRS and CDR2 YFSETQ. CDR3 bases: TGCGCCAGCAGCGTCAGGGAGGGGCCCTACGAGCAGTACTTC. Protein product: CASSVREGPYEQYF.

Details on this clone: At one of its ends the junction is not consistent with the germline gene, which may arise from a read error. In DNA form, the CDR3 reads TGTGCCAGCGGTTTCAGGGGGCTCACCGGGGAGCTGTTTTTT. Protein: CASGFRGLTGELFF. This chain uses TRBV27 with TRBJ2-2, with TRBD1 matching 8 bases. The CDR3 spans 14 residues. Germline V gives CDR1 MNHEY, CDR2 SMNVEV (reference sequence).

The rearrangement links TRBV19 to TRBJ2-2; tentative D call: TRBD2 (5 bases). The CDR3 extends over 15 amino acids. CDR1 and CDR2 (germline): LNHDA, SQIVND (reference sequence). The V gene lost 6 bases and the J gene lost 1 base, with 12 bases spanning the gap. CDR3 sequence: CASRLGELNTGELFF. As DNA, the CDR3 is TGTGCCAGTAGGCTCGGGGAGCTGAACACCGGGGAGCTGTTTTTT.

This clone occurred once. The chain couples TRBV7-8 to TRBJ1-6; D is uncertain. The CDR3 length is 14 residues. V lost 5 bases and J 7 bases, leaving 12 bases between the germline ends. Germline V gives CDR1 SGHVS, CDR2 FQNEAQ. CDR3 protein: CASSISDWNSPLHF. The CDR3 nucleotides are TGTGCCAGCAGCATAAGTGACTGGAATTCACCCCTCCACTTT.

Regarding this clone: Other DNA sequences within the sample encode an identical CDR3. The chain joins TRBV18 to TRBJ1-1, with unresolved D. In germline, CDR1 is KGHSH, CDR2 LQKENI. CDR3 size: 13 residues. V was cut by 6 bases and J by 0 bases, with 8 bases left in between. CDR3: CASSLELNTEAFF. CDR3 bases: TGTGCCAGCTCCCTAGAGTTGAACACTGAAGCTTTCTTT.

This chain uses TRBV10-2 with TRBJ2-3; 10 bases line up with TRBD2. In germline, CDR1 is WSHSY, CDR2 SAAADI. There are 13 residues in the CDR3. J lost 3 bases, V lost 7 bases, and 1 base had no gene match. The CDR3 DNA reads as TGCGCCAGCAAGGGACTAGCGACAGATACGCAGTATTTT. Amino acids: CASKGLATDTQYF.

The rearrangement links TRBV27 to TRBJ1-6, with D possibly TRBD1 on 5 matching bases. Germline V CDR1 and CDR2: MNHEY, SMNVEV (reference sequence). The CDR3 totals 19 residues. Trimming pared 1 base from V and 0 bases from J, leaving 16 bases between. CDR3 sequence reads: CASSLYPTGTSSYNSPLHF. In DNA, the CDR3 is TGTGCCAGCAGTTTATATCCTACAGGTACCAGCTCCTATAATTCACCCCTCCACTTT.